This T cell receptor (beta chain) emerged from a study of blood T cell repertoires in COVID-19. Per the germline V gene, CDR1 is SGHRS and CDR2 is YFSETQ. V was clipped by 1 base and J by 7 bases; unmatched bases: 7. The CDR3 consists of 15 residues. Method: immunoSEQ multiplex PCR; TCRdb's copy keeps in-frame clones and lacks some. This repertoire shows about 80,000 clones, approximately 76% found once; its top ten account for about a sixth. The TCR sequence derives from a man aged 65 to 85 with active or convalescent COVID-19. Source material: peripheral blood. The chain couples TRBV5-1 to TRBJ1-4, with 7 bases fitting TRBD1. The CDR3 nucleotides read TGCGCCAGCAGCTTGTCACAGGGGCCAGGTGAAAAACTGTTTTTT. Its protein product is CASSLSQGPGEKLFF.